Reported below is one TCR beta chain. Its target is unknown. This specimen comes from a study of cytomegalovirus exposure and HLA in healthy donors. Background on the study: Genotyping of some 400 donors showed that approximately 83% belonged to the Caucasian-associated ancestry cluster.

Study conclusions and caveats: There were over 150 TCR beta chains listed as cytomegalovirus-associated. Prior analysis indicated that the majority of TCR beta V segments exhibited productivity approximately 87% or approximately 30% of the time.

Vbeta (60) and Jbeta (13) primers were used in the PCR. Measured with immunoSEQ multiplex PCR; TCRdb has only the in-frame clones, and not every one. The table records more than 150,000 clones, roughly 72% of them present only once. The CDR3 has 14 residues. The donors (healthy individuals) were bone marrow donors. The gene calls are TRBV21-1 and TRBJ1-4; TRBD1 is taken as the D call from the table, unchecked against the DNA. TRBV21-1 is a recognized pseudogene. The TCR sequence derives from a man aged 40-49 years in good health and CMV-seronegative. The specimen sequenced was PBMCs. DNA of the CDR3: TGTGCCAGGAACAGGGTCCCAACTAATGAAAAACTGTTTTTT. The encoded protein is CARNRVPTNEKLFF.